These T cell receptor beta chains were read from a single sample in a study of blood T cell repertoires in COVID-19. Profiling relied on immunoSEQ multiplex PCR, and the TCRdb table lists in-frame clones only, not all of them. The sample yields about 28,000 clones, 87% seen once. Material for sequencing was peripheral blood. These receptors came from a human donor in a cohort sampled during active COVID-19. Both conserved end residues are part of each CDR3. A D gene is named only where the DNA matches it firmly. Expanded clones get a size class; other rows say once, few or many, or leave the size out.

V gene: TRBV5-8; clone size: -; J gene: TRBJ1-5; D gene: TRBD1; CDR3 DNA: TGTGCCAGCAGCTCCCGGGACAGCGTTAGCAATCAGCCCCAGCATTTT; CDR3 protein: CASSSRDSVSNQPQHF
V gene: TRBV6-6; clone size: -; J gene: TRBJ2-7; D gene: TRBD2; CDR3 DNA: TGTGCCAGCAGTTACTCGGGACTAGCGGGGTACGAGCAGTACTTC; CDR3 protein: CASSYSGLAGYEQYF
V gene: TRBV7-7; clone size: once; J gene: TRBJ2-5; D gene: TRBD1; CDR3 DNA: TGTGCCAGCAGCCTTGGGACAGGGGCCGATCAAGAGACCCAGTACTTC; CDR3 protein: CASSLGTGADQETQYF
V gene: TRBV3-1/TRBV3-2; clone size: -; J gene: TRBJ2-3; D gene: TRBD1; CDR3 DNA: TGTGCCAGCAGCCCGTTAACAGGGGGCACAGATACGCAGTATTTT; CDR3 protein: CASSPLTGGTDTQYF
V gene: TRBV7-6; clone size: -; J gene: TRBJ2-5; D gene: -; CDR3 DNA: TGTGCCAGCAGCGAAACAGAGAAGACGCAAGAGACCCAGTACTTC; CDR3 protein: CASSETEKTQETQYF
V gene: TRBV15; clone size: -; J gene: TRBJ2-7; D gene: TRBD2; CDR3 DNA: TGTGCCACCAGTGCAGCCCTTACTAGCGGGAGCTACGAGCAGTACTTC; CDR3 protein: CATSAALTSGSYEQYF
V gene: TRBV30; clone size: once; J gene: TRBJ2-2; D gene: TRBD2; CDR3 DNA: TGTGCCTTCTCTAGCGGGGGGGCAACAACCGGGGAGCTGTTTTTT; CDR3 protein: CAFSSGGATTGELFF
V gene: TRBV29-1; clone size: -; J gene: TRBJ1-2; D gene: TRBD1; CDR3 DNA: TGCAGCTTCGACAGGGCGACTAACTATGGCTACACCTTC; CDR3 protein: CSFDRATNYGYTF
V gene: TRBV11-3; clone size: -; J gene: TRBJ2-1; D gene: -; CDR3 DNA: TGTGCCAGCAGCTTAGGGGGGGGCCTGCGAGAGCAGTTCTTC; CDR3 protein: CASSLGGGLREQFF
V gene: TRBV29-1; clone size: -; J gene: TRBJ2-7; D gene: TRBD1; CDR3 DNA: TGCAGCGCCAAGGGACAGGGGAAGTACGAGCAGTACTTC; CDR3 protein: CSAKGQGKYEQYF
V gene: TRBV4-2; clone size: -; J gene: TRBJ1-1; D gene: -; CDR3 DNA: TGTGCCAGCAGCCAAGAGGGGCCCGACACTGAAGCTTTCTTT; CDR3 protein: CASSQEGPDTEAFF
V gene: TRBV5-1; clone size: once; J gene: TRBJ1-2; D gene: -; CDR3 DNA: TGCGCCAGCCGAACCGAGGGCGGGAACTATGGCTACACCTTC; CDR3 protein: CASRTEGGNYGYTF
V gene: TRBV4-2; clone size: -; J gene: TRBJ2-7; D gene: -; CDR3 DNA: TGTGCCAGCAGCCAAGAAGACCTAAGGAGCGCGGGAAACTACGAGCAGTACTTC; CDR3 protein: CASSQEDLRSAGNYEQYF
V gene: TRBV7-9; clone size: -; J gene: TRBJ2-7; D gene: -; CDR3 DNA: TGTGCCAGCAGCTTAGGCCCCCCGACTATCTCCGAGCAGTACTTC; CDR3 protein: CASSLGPPTISEQYF
V gene: TRBV19; clone size: -; J gene: TRBJ2-5; D gene: TRBD2; CDR3 DNA: TGTGCCAGTAGTATCATTCCCGGGGGGGAGACCCAGTACTTC; CDR3 protein: CASSIIPGGETQYF
V gene: TRBV6-6; clone size: -; J gene: TRBJ1-2; D gene: -; CDR3 DNA: TGTGCCAGCAGAGCTTCAGGGCGGGAGGGCTATGGCTACACCTTC; CDR3 protein: CASRASGREGYGYTF
V gene: TRBV5-4; clone size: once; J gene: TRBJ2-1; D gene: TRBD2; CDR3 DNA: TGTGCCAGCAGCTCCCCGGGACTAGCGGGAGGAAAAGGTAACAATGAGCAGTTCTTC; CDR3 protein: CASSSPGLAGGKGNNEQFF
V gene: TRBV5-1; clone size: once; J gene: TRBJ2-3; D gene: -; CDR3 DNA: TGCGCCAGCAGGCCCGGTCGACTGCCAGAGGCAGATACGCAGTATTTT; CDR3 protein: CASRPGRLPEADTQYF
V gene: TRBV5-8; clone size: once; J gene: TRBJ2-1; D gene: TRBD1; CDR3 DNA: TGTGCCAGCAGCGAAATCAAACCCGGACAGGGGAACAATGAGCAGTTCTTC; CDR3 protein: CASSEIKPGQGNNEQFF
V gene: TRBV5-1; clone size: -; J gene: TRBJ1-1; D gene: -; CDR3 DNA: TGCGCCAGCAGCTCAACAGTGAACACTGAAGCTTTCTTT; CDR3 protein: CASSSTVNTEAFF
V gene: TRBV7-9; clone size: -; J gene: TRBJ1-1; D gene: TRBD1; CDR3 DNA: TGTGCCAGCAGCTCACAGGGGGGCAACACTGAAGCTTTCTTT; CDR3 protein: CASSSQGGNTEAFF
V gene: TRBV29-1; clone size: -; J gene: TRBJ2-3; D gene: -; CDR3 DNA: TGCAGCGTTGACCCGGGAACAGATACGCAGTATTTT; CDR3 protein: CSVDPGTDTQYF
V gene: TRBV7-2; clone size: -; J gene: TRBJ1-2; D gene: -; CDR3 DNA: TGTGCCAGCAGCGCCGGGGGTAACTATGGCTACACCTTC; CDR3 protein: CASSAGGNYGYTF
V gene: TRBV18; clone size: once; J gene: TRBJ2-2; D gene: -; CDR3 DNA: TGTGCCAGCTCACCAAACGGACTGATATCGAACACCGGGGAGCTGTTTTTT; CDR3 protein: CASSPNGLISNTGELFF
V gene: TRBV7-2; clone size: few; J gene: TRBJ1-5; D gene: TRBD1; CDR3 DNA: TGTGCCAGCAGCTTAGCCGGGACAGGGGTCCAGCCCCAGCATTTT; CDR3 protein: CASSLAGTGVQPQHF
V gene: TRBV6-2/TRBV6-3; clone size: -; J gene: TRBJ2-1; D gene: -; CDR3 DNA: TGTGCCAGCAGCGAGGGTCTCAATGAGCAGTTCTTC; CDR3 protein: CASSEGLNEQFF